The 15 T cell receptor beta chains below come from one sample, sequenced in a study of T-cell reconstitution after alpha-beta-depleted transplantation in children. This sample's TCRbeta library carried unique molecular identifier barcodes. TCRdb independently ran MiXCR on the PCR reads; one entry per CDR3 protein. This table has 490,000 or so distinct CDR3 sequences, approximately 12% appearing once. This specimen was PBMCs from the stem cell graft donor, taken from the stem cell graft. All receptors come from a human donor who donated a stem cell graft to a child with combined immunodeficiency.

The chain links TRBV12-5 to TRBJ1-4; D gene uncertain. The CDR3 length is 14 residues. Germline V gene sequence: CDR1 LGHNT, CDR2 FRNRAP. Deletions cut 1 base from V and 7 bases from J, with 10 bases between. CDR3 sequence (DNA): TGTGCTAGTGGTTTGGGGCAGGACCTTGAAAAACTGTTTTTT. Amino acid sequence: CASGLGQDLEKLFF. Looking up the rest from reference TRBV12-5 and TRBJ1-4 gives the full variable domain: DARVTQTPRHKVTEMGQEVTMRCQPILGHNTVFWYRQTMMQGLELLAYFRNRAPLDDSGMPKDRFSAEMPDATLATLKIQPSEPRDSAVYFCASGLGQDLEKLFFGSGTQLSVL.

This clonotype was counted between two and nine times. The genes are TRBV27 and TRBJ2-7; 13 bases align to TRBD2. Per the germline V gene, CDR1 is MNHEY and CDR2 is SMNVEV (reference sequence). V lost 5 bases, J lost 4 bases, and 8 bases stayed unmatched. The CDR3 has 16 amino acids. The CDR3: CASSLTPGLAGYEQYF. CDR3 DNA: TGTGCCAGCAGTCTAACGCCGGGACTAGCGGGGTACGAGCAGTACTTC.

The sample holds many counts of this clonotype. This rearrangement joins TRBV4-1 to TRBJ1-4; possibly TRBD1 for D (5 bases). Deletions cut 4 bases from V and 0 bases from J, with 6 bases between. The CDR3 is 14 residues long. Germline lookup yields CDR1 MGHRA and CDR2 YSYEKL. DNA of the CDR3: TGCGCCAGCAGCCTGACAGCAACTAATGAAAAACTGTTTTTT. This gives the protein CASSLTATNEKLFF.

The table lists this clonotype with many counts. The junction does not match germline at one end; this may be a read error. The chain recombines TRBV7-2 with TRBJ1-2; possible D gene TRBD1, 5 bases. Looked up from germline, CDR1 is SGHTA and CDR2 is FQGNSA. This CDR3 contains 13 residues. The CDR3: CASSLNSGDPRAF. The CDR3 DNA follows: TGTGCCAGCAGCTTAAACTCCGGGGACCCCCGTGCCTTC.

In its sample, this clonotype was seen a few times. The V gene is TRBV29-1, the J gene TRBJ2-5; D gene uncertain. V was trimmed by 5 bases and J by 0 bases, leaving 10 bases between them. This CDR3 region has 13 residues. The germline V gene has CDR1 SQVTM and CDR2 ANQGSEA. Here the CDR3 reads CSVKGRHQETQYF. In DNA, the CDR3 is TGCAGCGTTAAAGGCCGGCACCAAGAGACCCAGTACTTC.

This clonotype came up a few times. The chain carries TRBV6-1 and TRBJ1-2, with D uncertain. Trimming took 7 bases from V and 5 from J, leaving 23 bases between them. Germline lookup yields CDR1 MNHNS and CDR2 SASEGT. This CDR3 has 16 amino acids. DNA for the CDR3: TGTGCCAGCACCCGCACCCACCCTGGCCAGGCTTATGGCTACACCTTC. Its protein is CASTRTHPGQAYGYTF.

The chain couples TRBV4-3 to TRBJ2-3; the match to TRBD1 covers 8 bases. This CDR3 contains 15 residues. In germline, CDR1 is LGHNA, CDR2 YSLEER. J was trimmed by 7 bases and V by 1 base; bases with no gene match: 7. This CDR3 is CASSQGTGLGYTQYF. The CDR3 nucleotides are TGCGCCAGCAGCCAAGGGACAGGGCTTGGGTATACGCAGTATTTT.

The chain employs TRBV18 and TRBJ2-3, with TRBD1 matching 11 bases. The germline V gene encodes CDR1 KGHSH and CDR2 LQKENI. Losses at the gene ends were 2 bases for V and 4 bases for J; bases not matched to a gene: 2. There are 15 residues in the CDR3. The CDR3 protein is CASSPGQGAADTQYF. The CDR3 DNA follows: TGTGCCAGCTCACCAGGACAGGGGGCCGCAGATACGCAGTATTTT.

This clonotype has ten or more counts. The gene calls are TRBV5-6 and TRBJ1-1; D not resolved. The CDR3 consists of 13 residues. Germline assignment: CDR1 SGHDT and CDR2 YYEEEE. V was cut by 4 bases and J by 6 bases, with 13 bases left in between. The CDR3 sequence is CASSVAVDAEAFF. CDR3 DNA sequence: TGTGCCAGCAGCGTTGCGGTTGACGCTGAAGCTTTCTTT.

The genes are TRBV11-3 and TRBJ2-5, with 8 bases that match TRBD2. V gave up 5 bases and J gave up 9 bases; unmatched junction bases: 8. CDR1 is SGHNT and CDR2 is YENEEA in the germline V gene. The CDR3 runs 13 residues. The CDR3 protein is CASSPRTSKAQYF. The CDR3 bases are TGTGCCAGCAGCCCGCGGACTAGCAAGGCCCAGTACTTC.

This clonotype was counted a few times. The chain joins TRBV28 to TRBJ1-2, with 7 bases fitting TRBD1. Germline CDR1 is MDHEN and CDR2 is SYDVKM. The CDR3 covers 14 residues. The J segment lost 7 bases and the V segment lost 3 bases, leaving 8 bases of the junction unmatched. The CDR3 nucleotides read TGTGCCAGCAGTTTTAACAGGGGTCTGGGTGGCTACACCTTC. It codes for CASSFNRGLGGYTF.

This clonotype was seen many times. The rearrangement links TRBV12-3 or TRBV12-4 to TRBJ2-1; TRBD1 agrees at 12 bases. The J segment lost 8 bases and the V segment lost 5 bases, leaving 7 bases of the junction unmatched. This CDR3 has 15 amino acids. This CDR3 is CASSTAGTGGHEQFF. The DNA for the CDR3 is TGTGCCAGCAGTACCGCCGGGACAGGGGGCCATGAGCAGTTCTTC.

This sequence joins TRBV5-1 and TRBJ2-5, with D uncertain. This CDR3 is 14 amino acids long. CDR1 SGHRS and CDR2 YFSETQ come from the germline V gene. The ends were cut back, 4 bases at V and 5 bases at J, with 15 bases in the middle. The CDR3 coding sequence is TGCGCCAGCAGCGGGAACCCGAGCGCGGAGACCCAGTACTTC. This sequence encodes CASSGNPSAETQYF.

The chain is built from TRBV12-3 or TRBV12-4 and TRBJ2-4; 7 nucleotides align to TRBD1. The junction had 11 bases not matched to a gene; V was cut back by 5 bases and J by 7 bases. This CDR3 is built from 15 residues. CDR3 sequence reads: CASSPTGAGGNIQYF. Written as DNA, the CDR3 is TGTGCCAGCAGTCCAACAGGGGCTGGGGGTAACATTCAGTACTTC.

This clonotype appeared many times. The chain couples TRBV6-2 or TRBV6-3 to TRBJ2-7; 11 bases match TRBD2. Germline V gene data show CDR1 as MNHEY and CDR2 as SVGEGT. The CDR3 runs to 14 residues. The trim removed 6 bases at V and 3 bases at J, leaving 4 bases unmatched. Here the CDR3 reads CASSFGTSGYEQYF. The CDR3 DNA follows: TGTGCCAGCAGCTTCGGGACTAGCGGCTACGAGCAGTACTTC.